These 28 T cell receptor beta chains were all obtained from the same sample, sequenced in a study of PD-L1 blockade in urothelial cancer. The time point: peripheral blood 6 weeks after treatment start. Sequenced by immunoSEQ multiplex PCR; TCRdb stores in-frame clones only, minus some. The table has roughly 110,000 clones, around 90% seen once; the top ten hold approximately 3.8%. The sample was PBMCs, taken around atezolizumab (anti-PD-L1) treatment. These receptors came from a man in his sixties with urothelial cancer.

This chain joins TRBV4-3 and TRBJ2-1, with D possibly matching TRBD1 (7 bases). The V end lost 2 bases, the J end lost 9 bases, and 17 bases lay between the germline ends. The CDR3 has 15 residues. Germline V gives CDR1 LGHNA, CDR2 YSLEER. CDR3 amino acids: CASSQRKGAGTEQFF. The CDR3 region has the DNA TGCGCCAGCAGCCAAAGAAAGGGGGCGGGGACTGAGCAGTTCTTC.

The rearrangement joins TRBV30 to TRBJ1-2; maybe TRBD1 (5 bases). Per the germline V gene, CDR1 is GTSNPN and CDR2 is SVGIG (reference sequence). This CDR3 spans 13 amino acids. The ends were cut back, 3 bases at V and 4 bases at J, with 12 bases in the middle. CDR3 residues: CAWRRGSGYGYTF. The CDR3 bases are TGTGCCTGGAGGCGGGGCTCGGGCTATGGCTACACCTTC.

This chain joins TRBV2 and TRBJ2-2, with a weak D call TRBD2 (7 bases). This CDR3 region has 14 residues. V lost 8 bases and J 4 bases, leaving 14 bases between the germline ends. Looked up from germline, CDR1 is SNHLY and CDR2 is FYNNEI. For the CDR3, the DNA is TGTGCCAGCCGTCGGGGAGGGGGCACCGGGGAGCTGTTTTTT. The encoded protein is CASRRGGGTGELFF. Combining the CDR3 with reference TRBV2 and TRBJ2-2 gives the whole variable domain EPEVTQTPSHQVTQMGQEVILRCVPISNHLYFYWYRQILGQKVEFLVSFYNNEISEKSEIFDDQFSVERPDGSNFTLKIRSTKLEDSAMYFCASRRGGGTGELFFGEGSRLTVL.

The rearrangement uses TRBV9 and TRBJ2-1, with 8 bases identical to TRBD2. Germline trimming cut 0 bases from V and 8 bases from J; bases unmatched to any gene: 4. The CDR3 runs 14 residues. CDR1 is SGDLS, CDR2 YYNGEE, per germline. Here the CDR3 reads CASSVGGAGDEQFF. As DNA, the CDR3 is TGTGCCAGCAGCGTAGGGGGAGCGGGAGATGAGCAGTTCTTC.

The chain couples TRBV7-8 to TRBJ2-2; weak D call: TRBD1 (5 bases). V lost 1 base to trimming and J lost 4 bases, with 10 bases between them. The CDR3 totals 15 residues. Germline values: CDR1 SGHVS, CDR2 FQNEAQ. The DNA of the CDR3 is TGTGCCAGCAGCTTAGGTGCAGGGCCCACCGGGGAGCTGTTTTTT. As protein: CASSLGAGPTGELFF.

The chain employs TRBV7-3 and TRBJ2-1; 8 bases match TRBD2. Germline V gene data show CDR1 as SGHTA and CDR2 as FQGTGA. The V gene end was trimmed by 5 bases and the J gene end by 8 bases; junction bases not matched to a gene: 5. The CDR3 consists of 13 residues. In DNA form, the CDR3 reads TGTGCCAGCAGCCCAGCGGGGGCCTATGAGCAGTTCTTC. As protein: CASSPAGAYEQFF. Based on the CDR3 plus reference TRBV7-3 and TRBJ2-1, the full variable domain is GAGVSQTPSNKVTEKGKYVELRCDPISGHTALYWYRQSLGQGPEFLIYFQGTGAADDSGLPNDRFFAVRPEGSVSTLKIQRTERGDSAVYLCASSPAGAYEQFFGPGTRLTVL.

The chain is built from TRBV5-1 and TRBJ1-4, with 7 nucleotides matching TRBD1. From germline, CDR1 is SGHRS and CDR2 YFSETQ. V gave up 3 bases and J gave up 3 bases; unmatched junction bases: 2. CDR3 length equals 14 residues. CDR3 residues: CASSSGTANEKLFF. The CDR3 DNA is TGCGCCAGCAGCTCAGGGACAGCTAATGAAAAACTGTTTTTT.

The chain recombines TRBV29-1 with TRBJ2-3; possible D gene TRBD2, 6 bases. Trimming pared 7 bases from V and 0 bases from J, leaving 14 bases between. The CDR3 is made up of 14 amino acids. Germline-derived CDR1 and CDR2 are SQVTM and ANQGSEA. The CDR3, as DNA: TGCAGCGGATCGGGACTGACTAGCACAGATACGCAGTATTTT. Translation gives CSGSGLTSTDTQYF.

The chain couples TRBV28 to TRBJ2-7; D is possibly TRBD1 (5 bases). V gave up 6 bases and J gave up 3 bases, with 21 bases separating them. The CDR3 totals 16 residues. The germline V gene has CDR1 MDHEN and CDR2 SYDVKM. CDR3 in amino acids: CASSPVEGVSHYEQYF. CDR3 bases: TGTGCCAGCAGCCCAGTGGAAGGGGTTAGCCACTACGAGCAGTACTTC.

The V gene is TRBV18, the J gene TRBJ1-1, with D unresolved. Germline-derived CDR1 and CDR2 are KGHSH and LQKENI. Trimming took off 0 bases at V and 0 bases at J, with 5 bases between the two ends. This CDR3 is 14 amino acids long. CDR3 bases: TGTGCCAGCTCACCACCGACATTGAACACTGAAGCTTTCTTT. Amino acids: CASSPPTLNTEAFF. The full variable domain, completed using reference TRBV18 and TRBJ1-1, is NAGVMQNPRHLVRRRGQEARLRCSPMKGHSHVYWYRQLPEEGLKFMVYLQKENIIDESGMPKERFSAEFPKEGPSILRIQQVVRGDSAAYFCASSPPTLNTEAFFGQGTRLTVV.

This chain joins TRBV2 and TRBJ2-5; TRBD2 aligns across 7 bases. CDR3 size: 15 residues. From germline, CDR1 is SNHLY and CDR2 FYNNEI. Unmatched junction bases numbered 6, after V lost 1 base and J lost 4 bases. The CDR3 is CASSEVAGVPETQYF. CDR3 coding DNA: TGTGCCAGCAGTGAAGTGGCGGGAGTCCCAGAGACCCAGTACTTC.

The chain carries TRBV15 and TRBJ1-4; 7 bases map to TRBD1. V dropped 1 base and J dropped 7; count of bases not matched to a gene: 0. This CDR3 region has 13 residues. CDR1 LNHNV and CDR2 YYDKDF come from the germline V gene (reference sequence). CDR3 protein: CATSRGTGEKLFF. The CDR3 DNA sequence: TGTGCCACCAGCAGAGGGACAGGTGAAAAACTGTTTTTT.

The chain's CDR3 is CASSPRTSAYYNEQFF. For the CDR3, the DNA is TGTGCCAGCAGCCCCAGGACTAGCGCGTACTACAATGAGCAGTTCTTC. The chain employs TRBV7-9 and TRBJ2-1; 9 bases are a match to TRBD2. This CDR3 region has 16 residues. J gave up 3 bases and V 5 bases, and 8 bases lay outside the gene matches. Looked up from germline, CDR1 is SEHNR and CDR2 is FQNEAQ (reference sequence).

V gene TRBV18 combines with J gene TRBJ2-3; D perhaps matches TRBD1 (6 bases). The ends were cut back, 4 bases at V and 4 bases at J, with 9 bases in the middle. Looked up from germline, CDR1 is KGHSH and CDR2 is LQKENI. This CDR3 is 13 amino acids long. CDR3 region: CASSQDSSDTQYF. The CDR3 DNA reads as TGTGCCAGCTCACAGGACAGCTCAGATACGCAGTATTTT.

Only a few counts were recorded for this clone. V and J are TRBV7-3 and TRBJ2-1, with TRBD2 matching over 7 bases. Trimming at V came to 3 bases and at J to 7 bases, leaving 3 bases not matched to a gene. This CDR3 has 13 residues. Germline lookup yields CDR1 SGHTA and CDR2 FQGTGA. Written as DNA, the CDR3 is TGTGCCAGCAGCTTGGCGGGGGAGAATGAGCAGTTCTTC. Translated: CASSLAGENEQFF.

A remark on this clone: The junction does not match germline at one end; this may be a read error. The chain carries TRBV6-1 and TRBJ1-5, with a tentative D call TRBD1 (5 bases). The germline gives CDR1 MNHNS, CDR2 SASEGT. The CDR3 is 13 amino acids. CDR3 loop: CTSRESLNQPQHF. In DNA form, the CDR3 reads TGTACCAGCAGGGAGAGCCTAAATCAGCCCCAGCATTTT.

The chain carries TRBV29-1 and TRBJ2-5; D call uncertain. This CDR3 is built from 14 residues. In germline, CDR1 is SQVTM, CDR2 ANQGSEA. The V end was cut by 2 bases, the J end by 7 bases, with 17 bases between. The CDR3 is CSVEITRLPRTQYF. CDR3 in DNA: TGCAGCGTTGAAATTACACGTCTACCTAGGACCCAGTACTTC.

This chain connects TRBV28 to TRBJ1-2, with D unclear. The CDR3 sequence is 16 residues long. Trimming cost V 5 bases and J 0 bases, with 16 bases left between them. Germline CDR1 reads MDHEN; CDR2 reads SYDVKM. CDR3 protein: CASSPTVDGTNYGYTF. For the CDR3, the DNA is TGTGCCAGCAGTCCTACCGTGGACGGGACTAACTATGGCTACACCTTC.

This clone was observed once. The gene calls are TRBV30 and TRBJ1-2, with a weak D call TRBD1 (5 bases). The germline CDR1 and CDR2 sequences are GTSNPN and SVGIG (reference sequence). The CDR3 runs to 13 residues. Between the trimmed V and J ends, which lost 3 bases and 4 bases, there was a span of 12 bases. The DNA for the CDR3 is TGTGCCTGGAGGTTGGGGGGAGGCTATGGCTACACCTTC. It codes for CAWRLGGGYGYTF.

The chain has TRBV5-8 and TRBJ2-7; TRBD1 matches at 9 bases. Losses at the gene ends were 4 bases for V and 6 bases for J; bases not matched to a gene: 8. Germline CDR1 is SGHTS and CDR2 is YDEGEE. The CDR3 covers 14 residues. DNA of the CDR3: TGTGCCAGCAGCCTTGGACAGGGGTTTTCCGAGCAGTACTTC. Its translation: CASSLGQGFSEQYF.

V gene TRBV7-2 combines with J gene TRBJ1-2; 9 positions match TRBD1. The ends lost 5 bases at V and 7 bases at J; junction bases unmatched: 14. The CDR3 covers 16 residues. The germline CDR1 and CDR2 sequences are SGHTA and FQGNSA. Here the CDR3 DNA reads TGTGCCAGCAGCCACATAGGCCGGGACAGGGCAGGTGGCTACACCTTC. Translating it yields CASSHIGRDRAGGYTF.

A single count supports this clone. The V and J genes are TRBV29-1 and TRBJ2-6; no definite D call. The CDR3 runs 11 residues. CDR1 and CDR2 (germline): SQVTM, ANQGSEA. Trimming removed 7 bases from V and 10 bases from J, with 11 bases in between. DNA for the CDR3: TGCAGCGCTGCGCAAGAGAACGTCCTGACTTTC. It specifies CSAAQENVLTF.

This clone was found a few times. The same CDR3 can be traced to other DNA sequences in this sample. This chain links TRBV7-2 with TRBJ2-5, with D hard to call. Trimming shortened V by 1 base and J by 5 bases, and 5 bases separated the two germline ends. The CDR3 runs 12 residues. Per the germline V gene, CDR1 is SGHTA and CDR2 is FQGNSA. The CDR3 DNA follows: TGTGCCAGCAGCTTAGTGCGGGAGACCCAGTACTTC. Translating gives CASSLVRETQYF.

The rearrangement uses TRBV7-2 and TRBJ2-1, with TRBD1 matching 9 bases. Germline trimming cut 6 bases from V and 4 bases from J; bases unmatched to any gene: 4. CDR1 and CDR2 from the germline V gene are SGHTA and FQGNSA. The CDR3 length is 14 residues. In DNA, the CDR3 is TGTGCCAGCAGAACCGGGACAGGGTACAATGAGCAGTTCTTC. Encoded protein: CASRTGTGYNEQFF.

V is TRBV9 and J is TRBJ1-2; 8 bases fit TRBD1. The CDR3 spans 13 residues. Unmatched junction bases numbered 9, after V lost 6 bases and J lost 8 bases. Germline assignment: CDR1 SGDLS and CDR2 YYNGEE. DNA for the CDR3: TGTGCCAGCACCCCTGACAGGGGCCGCGGCTACACCTTC. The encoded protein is CASTPDRGRGYTF.

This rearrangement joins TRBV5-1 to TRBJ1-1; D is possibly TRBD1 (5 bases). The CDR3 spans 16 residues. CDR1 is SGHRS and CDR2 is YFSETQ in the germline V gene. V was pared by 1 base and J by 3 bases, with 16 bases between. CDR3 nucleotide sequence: TGCGCCAGCAGCTTGATGGGCCAGGGATGGTACACTGAAGCTTTCTTT. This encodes CASSLMGQGWYTEAFF.

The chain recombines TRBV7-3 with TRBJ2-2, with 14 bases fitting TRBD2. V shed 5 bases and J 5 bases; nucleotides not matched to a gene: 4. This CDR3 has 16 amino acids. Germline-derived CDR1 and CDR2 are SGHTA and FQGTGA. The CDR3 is CASSAGLAGGTGELFF. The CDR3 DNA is TGTGCCAGCAGCGCCGGACTAGCGGGAGGAACCGGGGAGCTGTTTTTT. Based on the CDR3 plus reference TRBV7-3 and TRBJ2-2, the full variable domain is GAGVSQTPSNKVTEKGKYVELRCDPISGHTALYWYRQSLGQGPEFLIYFQGTGAADDSGLPNDRFFAVRPEGSVSTLKIQRTERGDSAVYLCASSAGLAGGTGELFFGEGSRLTVL.

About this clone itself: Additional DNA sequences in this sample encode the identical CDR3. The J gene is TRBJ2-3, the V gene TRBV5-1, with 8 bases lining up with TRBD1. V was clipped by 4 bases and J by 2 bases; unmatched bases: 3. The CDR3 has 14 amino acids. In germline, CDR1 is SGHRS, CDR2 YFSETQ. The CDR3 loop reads CASSGDRSTDTQYF. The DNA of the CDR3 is TGCGCCAGCAGCGGGGACAGGTCCACAGATACGCAGTATTTT.